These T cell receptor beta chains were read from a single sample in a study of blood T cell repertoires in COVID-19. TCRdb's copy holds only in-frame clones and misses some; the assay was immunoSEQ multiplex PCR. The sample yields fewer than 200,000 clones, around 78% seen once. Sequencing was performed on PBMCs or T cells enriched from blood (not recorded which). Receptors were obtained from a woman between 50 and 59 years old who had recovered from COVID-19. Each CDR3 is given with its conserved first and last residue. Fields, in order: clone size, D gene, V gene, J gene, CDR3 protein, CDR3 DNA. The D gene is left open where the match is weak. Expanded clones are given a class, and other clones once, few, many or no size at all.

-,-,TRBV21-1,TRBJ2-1,CASSKVAAGFEQFF,TGTGCCAGCAGCAAAGTAGCGGCAGGGTTTGAGCAGTTCTTC
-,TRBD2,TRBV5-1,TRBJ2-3,CASSNRLAGGTDTQYF,TGCGCCAGCAGCAACCGACTAGCGGGAGGCACAGATACGCAGTATTTT
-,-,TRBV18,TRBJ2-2,CASSPPQGPNTGELFF,TGTGCCAGCTCACCGCCACAGGGCCCGAACACCGGGGAGCTGTTTTTT
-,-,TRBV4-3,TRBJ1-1,CASSQLAGNTEAFF,TGCGCCAGCAGCCAACTGGCAGGGAACACTGAAGCTTTCTTT
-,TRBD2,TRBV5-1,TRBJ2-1,CASSLAIAGGQAQFF,TGCGCCAGCAGCTTGGCGATAGCGGGGGGGCAGGCGCAGTTCTTC
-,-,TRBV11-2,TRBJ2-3,CASSPTSGTDTQYF,TGTGCCAGCAGCCCAACTAGTGGCACAGATACGCAGTATTTT
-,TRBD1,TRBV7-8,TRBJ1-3,CASSLTDREDGNTIYF,TGTGCCAGCAGCCTGACGGACAGGGAAGACGGAAACACCATATATTTT
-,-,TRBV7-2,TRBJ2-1,CASSFLSSEQFF,TGTGCCAGCAGCTTCCTATCAAGTGAGCAGTTCTTC
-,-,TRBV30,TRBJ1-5,CAWSVDSLQPQHF,TGTGCCTGGAGTGTGGATAGCCTTCAGCCCCAGCATTTT
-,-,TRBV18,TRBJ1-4,CASSPRQDEKLFF,TGTGCCAGCTCACCACGGCAGGATGAAAAACTGTTTTTT
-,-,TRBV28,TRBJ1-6,CASSPNEGRNSPLHF,TGTGCCAGCAGCCCCAACGAGGGGAGGAATTCACCCCTCCACTTT
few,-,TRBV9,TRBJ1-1,CASSVAVSLDTEAFF,TGTGCCAGCAGCGTAGCGGTCAGCCTAGACACTGAAGCTTTCTTT
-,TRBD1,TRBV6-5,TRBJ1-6,CASSYAGQWRNSPLHF,TGTGCCAGCAGTTACGCGGGACAGTGGCGAAATTCACCCCTCCACTTT
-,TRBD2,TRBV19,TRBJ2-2,CASSQLAGATGGELFF,TGTGCCAGTAGTCAACTAGCGGGAGCGACGGGCGGGGAGCTGTTTTTT
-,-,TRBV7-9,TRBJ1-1,CASSSFSGTEAFF,TGTGCCAGCAGCTCGTTTTCGGGCACTGAAGCTTTCTTT
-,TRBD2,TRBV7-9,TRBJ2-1,CASSFYQAGAYNEQFF,TGTGCCAGCAGCTTTTATCAGGCGGGAGCCTACAATGAGCAGTTCTTC
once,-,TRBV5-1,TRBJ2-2,CASSPAAGGTGELFF,TGCGCCAGCAGCCCCGCGGCCGGGGGCACCGGGGAGCTGTTTTTT
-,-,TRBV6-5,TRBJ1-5,CARSWAGAQPQHF,TGTGCCAGGAGTTGGGCAGGGGCCCAGCCCCAGCATTTT
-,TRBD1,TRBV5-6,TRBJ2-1,CASSVSGTGVYEQFF,TGTGCCAGCAGCGTCTCCGGGACAGGTGTGTATGAGCAGTTCTTC
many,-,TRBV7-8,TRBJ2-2,CASSLAQNTGELFF,TGTGCCAGCAGCTTGGCCCAGAACACCGGGGAGCTGTTTTTT
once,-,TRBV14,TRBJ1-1,CASSQGSENTEAFF,TGTGCCAGCAGCCAAGGATCAGAGAACACTGAAGCTTTCTTT
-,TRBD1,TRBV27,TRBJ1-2,CASSRTGGRYGYTF,TGTGCCAGCAGTCGGACAGGGGGCCGGTATGGCTACACCTTC
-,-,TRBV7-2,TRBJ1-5,CASSLAVGGQPQHF,TGTGCCAGCAGCTTAGCGGTCGGGGGTCAGCCCCAGCATTTT
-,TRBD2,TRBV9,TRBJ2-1,CASSASGRAAYEQFF,TGTGCCAGCAGCGCTAGCGGGAGGGCCGCGTATGAGCAGTTCTTC
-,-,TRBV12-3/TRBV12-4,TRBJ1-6,CAISGNSPLHF,TGTGCCATCTCAGGGAATTCACCCCTCCACTTT
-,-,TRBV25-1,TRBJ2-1,CASSDTYNEQFF,TGTGCCAGCAGTGACACCTACAATGAGCAGTTCTTC
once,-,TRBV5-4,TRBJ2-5,CASSPPNRLLQETQYF,TGTGCCAGCAGCCCCCCCAATCGGTTGTTGCAAGAGACCCAGTACTTC
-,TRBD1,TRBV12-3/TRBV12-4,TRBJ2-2,CASSSTGAGELFF,TGTGCCAGCAGTTCGACAGGGGCGGGGGAGCTGTTTTTT
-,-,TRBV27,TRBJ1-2,CASSLFEGGYGYTF,TGTGCCAGCAGTTTATTTGAGGGCGGCTATGGCTACACCTTC